Below are 28 T cell receptor beta chains sequenced from a single sample in a study of beta chain features in type 1 diabetes. The study, taken as a whole, reports: Shortening of TCRB CDR3s, moderate but significant, appeared in all four CD4+ subsets of Type 1 diabetes patients.

Isolated RNA was reverse transcribed in full, so expressed TCRB transcripts were sequenced. Measured with immunoSEQ multiplex PCR; TCRdb has only the in-frame clones, and not every one. The sample yields 130,000 to 150,000 clones, roughly an eighth seen once. No cognate antigen is known for these TCRs. What was sequenced was central memory CD4+ T cells from blood. These receptors all come from a man aged 18 to 30 with type 1 diabetes.

This clone occurred a few times. The rearrangement joins TRBV28 to TRBJ2-7, with D hard to call. The CDR3 is made up of 11 amino acids. Germline V CDR1 and CDR2: MDHEN, SYDVKM. V gave up 5 bases and J gave up 5 bases, with 7 bases separating them. This chain's CDR3 is CASSTGNEQYF. The CDR3 DNA follows: TGTGCCAGCAGTACCGGTAACGAGCAGTACTTC.

This clone was counted between two and nine times. The chain has TRBV29-1 and TRBJ1-1; D uncertain. V was trimmed by 1 base and J by 2 bases, leaving 8 bases between them. From germline, CDR1 is SQVTM and CDR2 ANQGSEA. This CDR3 comprises 13 residues. The CDR3: CSVEGTFNTEAFF. The CDR3 region has the DNA TGCAGCGTTGAAGGAACTTTTAACACTGAAGCTTTCTTT.

The chain joins TRBV15 to TRBJ1-5; tentative D call: TRBD1 (5 bases). The CDR3 runs 15 residues. Germline CDR1 and CDR2: LNHNV and YYDKDF (reference sequence). The V and J ends lost 2 bases and 5 bases respectively, with 13 bases between them. CDR3 sequence: CATSRTFQGDQPQHF. The CDR3 DNA follows: TGTGCCACCAGCAGAACTTTCCAGGGTGATCAGCCCCAGCATTTT.

The genes are TRBV7-9 and TRBJ2-6; perhaps TRBD2 as D (5 bases). Germline V gives CDR1 SEHNR, CDR2 FQNEAQ (reference sequence). The CDR3 covers 16 residues. Trimming took 5 bases from V and 0 from J, leaving 11 bases between them. The DNA of the CDR3 is TGTGCCAGCAGCACTGGGAGCGCCTCTGGGGCCAACGTCCTGACTTTC. Protein: CASSTGSASGANVLTF. Full variable domain (remainder filled in from reference TRBV7-9 and TRBJ2-6): DTGVSQNPRHKITKRGQNVTFRCDPISEHNRLYWYRQTLGQGPEFLTYFQNEAQLEKSRLLSDRFSAERPKGSFSTLEIQRTEQGDSAMYLCASSTGSASGANVLTFGAGSRLTVL.

This chain links TRBV19 with TRBJ1-2; perhaps TRBD1 as D (6 bases). V lost 5 bases, J lost 2 bases, and 9 bases lay in between. The CDR3 loop spans 13 amino acids. In germline, CDR1 is LNHDA, CDR2 SQIVND (reference sequence). This CDR3 is CASSSGVNYGYTF. The CDR3 DNA follows: TGTGCCAGTAGTTCAGGGGTGAACTATGGCTACACCTTC.

This clone showed up just a few times. A far more abundant clone sits one base away, making this likely a read error. V is TRBV7-3 and J is TRBJ1-6; D may be TRBD1 (5 bases). The CDR3 runs to 14 residues. Germline CDR1 is SGHTA and CDR2 is FQGTGA. Between the trimmed V and J ends, which lost 4 bases and 10 bases, there was a span of 14 bases. CDR3 residues: CASSSGARGSPLHF. The CDR3, as DNA: TGTGCCAGCAGCTCCGGGGCACGGGGCTCACCCCTCCACTTT.

This chain uses TRBV6-1 with TRBJ1-5; D might be TRBD1 (5 bases). CDR1 and CDR2 (germline): MNHNS, SASEGT. Trimming took off 4 bases at V and 7 bases at J, with 11 bases between the two ends. The length of the CDR3 is 13 residues. The CDR3 DNA reads as TGTGCCAGCAGTGTAACAGGAGGACAGCCCCAGCATTTT. Translating it yields CASSVTGGQPQHF.

The chain joins TRBV7-2 to TRBJ1-2; D gene unclear. Germline values: CDR1 SGHTA, CDR2 FQGNSA. The CDR3 runs to 13 residues. V was clipped by 3 bases and J by 3 bases, with 8 bases between them. The CDR3 bases are TGTGCCAGCAGCTTGCCCCCACACTATGGCTACACCTTC. This codes for CASSLPPHYGYTF.

This clone was counted between two and nine times. V and J are TRBV2 and TRBJ1-6; 9 nucleotides align to TRBD1. Germline loops: CDR1 SNHLY, CDR2 FYNNEI. The junction had 8 bases not matched to a gene; V was cut back by 6 bases and J by 5 bases. The CDR3 covers 16 residues. The CDR3 sequence: CASSSRDRADNSPLHF. Written as DNA, the CDR3 is TGTGCCAGCAGCAGCCGGGACAGGGCCGATAATTCACCCCTCCACTTT. The entire variable domain, with the rest obtained from reference TRBV2 and TRBJ1-6, is as follows: EPEVTQTPSHQVTQMGQEVILRCVPISNHLYFYWYRQILGQKVEFLVSFYNNEISEKSEIFDDQFSVERPDGSNFTLKIRSTKLEDSAMYFCASSSRDRADNSPLHFGNGTRLTVT.

Note on this clone: This sample also contains other DNA sequences that code for the same CDR3. The chain links TRBV29-1 to TRBJ2-5; TRBD2 might be the D (7 bases). The CDR3 has 12 amino acids. The germline V gene has CDR1 SQVTM and CDR2 ANQGSEA. The V end lost 6 bases, the J end lost 1 base, and 9 bases lay between the germline ends. In DNA, the CDR3 is TGCAGCGTGAGGGGGGGCCAAGAGACCCAGTACTTC. It codes for CSVRGGQETQYF.

This clone showed up just a few times. The rearrangement uses TRBV18 and TRBJ2-1; 11 bases map to TRBD2. The CDR3 totals 23 residues. Trimming took 2 bases from V and 2 from J; bases not matched to a gene: 23. Germline loops: CDR1 KGHSH, CDR2 LQKENI. Written as DNA, the CDR3 is TGTGCCAGCTCACCAACCGTGAACGGTCTAGCGGGGGGACCATCCGGTCCCTACAATGAGCAGTTCTTC. Amino acid sequence: CASSPTVNGLAGGPSGPYNEQFF.

The table lists this clone with a few counts. The J gene is TRBJ1-1, the V gene TRBV5-1; 9 bases fit TRBD1. The CDR3 sequence is 16 residues long. The germline CDR1 and CDR2 sequences are SGHRS and YFSETQ. V dropped 2 bases and J dropped 1; count of bases not matched to a gene: 6. In DNA, the CDR3 is TGCGCCAGCAGCTTTAACAGGGGGCCATCGAACACTGAAGCTTTCTTT. Translated, it gives CASSFNRGPSNTEAFF. Full variable domain (rest looked up from reference TRBV5-1 and TRBJ1-1): KAGVTQTPRYLIKTRGQQVTLSCSPISGHRSVSWYQQTPGQGLQFLFEYFSETQRNKGNFPGRFSGRQFSNSRSEMNVSTLELGDSALYLCASSFNRGPSNTEAFFGQGTRLTVV.

The V gene is TRBV7-9, the J gene TRBJ2-7; 9 nucleotides match TRBD1. Germline V gene lookup returns CDR1 SEHNR and CDR2 FQNEAQ (reference sequence). V lost 3 bases, J lost 3 bases, and 3 bases stayed unmatched. The CDR3 sequence is 14 residues long. CDR3 sequence: CASSLAGQGYEQYF. The CDR3 nucleotides read TGTGCCAGCAGCTTGGCGGGACAGGGCTACGAGCAGTACTTC.

Many counts were recorded for this clone. The V and J genes are TRBV7-2 and TRBJ2-3, with 7 bases identical to TRBD2. The V segment lost 5 bases and the J segment 6 bases; nucleotides outside the gene matches: 14. CDR1 is SGHTA, CDR2 FQGNSA, per germline. There are 16 residues in the CDR3. CDR3 nucleotide sequence: TGTGCCAGCAGCCACAATAGCGGGCCCGCAGGTGATACGCAGTATTTT. It translates to CASSHNSGPAGDTQYF.

The genes are TRBV9 and TRBJ2-1, with 12 bases identical to TRBD1. V was clipped by 0 bases and J by 8 bases; unmatched bases: 12. Germline V lookup: CDR1 SGDLS, CDR2 YYNGEE. The CDR3 runs to 18 residues. CDR3 amino acids: CASSVAQGDRGRRDEQFF. The CDR3 coding sequence is TGTGCCAGCAGCGTAGCTCAGGGGGACAGGGGGCGCCGTGATGAGCAGTTCTTC.

The rearrangement joins TRBV9 to TRBJ2-7, with D uncertain. The CDR3 is made up of 15 amino acids. Trimming stripped 4 bases from V and 0 bases from J, with 14 bases between. Germline V gene data show CDR1 as SGDLS and CDR2 as YYNGEE. The CDR3 region is CASSPPGPSSYEQYF. CDR3 nucleotide sequence: TGTGCCAGCAGCCCTCCCGGGCCGAGCTCCTACGAGCAGTACTTC.

This chain links TRBV7-8 with TRBJ1-1, with a tentative D call TRBD1 (6 bases). Germline CDR1 reads SGHVS; CDR2 reads FQNEAQ. The CDR3 is 13 residues long. V lost 5 bases and J 6 bases, leaving 13 bases between the germline ends. The CDR3 protein is CASSLGQFPEAFF. The CDR3 coding sequence is TGTGCCAGCAGCCTTGGACAGTTCCCTGAAGCTTTCTTT.

This clone was observed at least ten times. The chain uses TRBV19 and TRBJ2-1; perhaps D is TRBD1 or TRBD2 (5 bases each). This CDR3 has 14 residues. The germline CDR1 and CDR2 sequences are LNHDA and SQIVND (reference sequence). V lost 4 bases, J lost 7 bases, and 14 bases lay in between. CDR3: CASSKNGGANEQFF. The CDR3 coding sequence is TGTGCCAGTAGTAAGAATGGGGGAGCGAATGAGCAGTTCTTC.

The table lists this clone with a few counts. The genes are TRBV11-2 and TRBJ2-1; the D call may be TRBD1 or TRBD2 (5 bases each). CDR3 length equals 14 residues. V was trimmed by 4 bases and J by 4 bases, leaving 11 bases between them. Looked up from germline, CDR1 is SGHAT and CDR2 is FQNNGV. The CDR3 DNA follows: TGTGCCAGCAGCTCAGAGGGGCAGTACAATGAGCAGTTCTTC. Translating gives CASSSEGQYNEQFF.

The rearrangement joins TRBV4-1 to TRBJ2-4, with 7 bases that match TRBD2. Germline V gene sequence: CDR1 MGHRA, CDR2 YSYEKL. Trimming removed 4 bases from V and 5 bases from J; junction bases left unmatched: 8. The CDR3 has 15 residues. CDR3: CASSLAAREENIQYF. In DNA, the CDR3 is TGCGCCAGCAGCCTCGCCGCCCGGGAGGAAAACATTCAGTACTTC.

This chain joins TRBV7-2 and TRBJ1-3; D call uncertain. From germline, CDR1 is SGHTA and CDR2 FQGNSA. V lost 2 bases and J 2 bases, leaving 7 bases between the germline ends. This CDR3 region has 14 residues. The CDR3 DNA sequence: TGTGCCAGCAGCTTATTGTTTACTGGAAACACCATATATTTT. Its translation: CASSLLFTGNTIYF.

The rearrangement links TRBV6-1 to TRBJ2-7; a possible D gene is TRBD1 (6 bases). Germline lookup yields CDR1 MNHNS and CDR2 SASEGT. The V gene lost 6 bases and the J gene lost 4 bases, with 13 bases spanning the gap. This CDR3 spans 13 amino acids. CDR3 sequence: CASSRTAVYEQYF. Written as DNA, the CDR3 is TGTGCCAGCAGCAGGACAGCCGTTTACGAGCAGTACTTC.

The V and J genes are TRBV29-1 and TRBJ2-7; D gene uncertain. The CDR3 totals 13 residues. V was clipped by 4 bases and J by 0 bases, with 10 bases between them. Germline loops: CDR1 SQVTM, CDR2 ANQGSEA. CDR3 sequence (DNA): TGCAGCGTTGCCAGGTATGGCTCCTACGAGCAGTACTTC. Its protein is CSVARYGSYEQYF.

The chain is built from TRBV6-6 and TRBJ2-6, with 9 nucleotides matching TRBD1. The CDR3 is 16 amino acids. The germline V gene encodes CDR1 MNHNY and CDR2 SVGAGI (reference sequence). The trim removed 5 bases at V and 0 bases at J, leaving 2 bases unmatched. CDR3 DNA: TGTGCCAGCAGTAGGGGACAGGGCTCTGGGGCCAACGTCCTGACTTTC. It translates to CASSRGQGSGANVLTF.

On this clone itself: The same CDR3 also results from other DNA sequences found in this sample. The chain uses TRBV5-1 and TRBJ1-4; D possibly corresponds to TRBD1 (5 bases). Per the germline V gene, CDR1 is SGHRS and CDR2 is YFSETQ. There are 15 residues in the CDR3. The V end was cut by 2 bases, the J end by 5 bases, with 13 bases between. The CDR3 region is CASSFEGTGNEKLFF. The CDR3, as DNA: TGCGCCAGCAGCTTCGAAGGGACTGGAAATGAAAAACTGTTTTTT.

This clone came up many times. The chain links TRBV2 to TRBJ2-4; 7 bases are a match to TRBD1. After removal of 6 bases from V and 5 bases from J, the junction contained 10 bases not matched to a gene. From germline, CDR1 is SNHLY and CDR2 FYNNEI. The CDR3 totals 15 residues. The CDR3 region is CASRKIAGQENIQYF. In DNA, the CDR3 is TGTGCCAGCAGGAAAATAGCCGGACAGGAAAACATTCAGTACTTC.

This chain joins TRBV5-6 and TRBJ2-1, with D perhaps matching TRBD2 (6 bases). Trimming took 2 bases from V and 6 from J, leaving 9 bases between them. The CDR3 runs to 13 residues. Germline-derived CDR1 and CDR2 are SGHDT and YYEEEE. The CDR3 spells CASSFQGGNEQFF. The CDR3 nucleotides read TGTGCCAGCAGCTTCCAGGGAGGCAATGAGCAGTTCTTC. Supplemented by reference TRBV5-6 and TRBJ2-1, the full variable domain reads DAGVTQSPTHLIKTRGQQVTLRCSPKSGHDTVSWYQQALGQGPQFIFQYYEEEERQRGNFPDRFSGHQFPNYSSELNVNALLLGDSALYLCASSFQGGNEQFFGPGTRLTVL.

This clone came up a few times. The V and J genes are TRBV29-1 and TRBJ1-1, with TRBD1 identical over 8 bases. The V and J ends lost 7 bases and 0 bases, in that order; junction bases with no gene match: 4. Germline-derived CDR1 and CDR2 are SQVTM and ANQGSEA. This CDR3 spans 13 amino acids. Here the CDR3 DNA reads TGCAGCGCGGGACAGGATCTGAACACTGAAGCTTTCTTT. Residues: CSAGQDLNTEAFF. Supplemented by reference TRBV29-1 and TRBJ1-1, the full variable domain reads SAVISQKPSRDICQRGTSLTIQCQVDSQVTMMFWYRQQPGQSLTLIATANQGSEATYESGFVIDKFPISRPNLTFSTLTVSNMSPEDSSIYLCSAGQDLNTEAFFGQGTRLTVV.